This T cell receptor beta chain was identified during a study of OX40 agonist ivuxolimab in advanced cancers. Study as a whole: The diagnoses of dose-escalation patients were hepatocellular carcinoma, melanoma, renal cell or head and neck cancer. Treatment received earlier with anti-PD-1, anti-PD-L1 or anti-CTLA-4 agents was allowed, and 40% had some. Study findings and constraints: It was also the case that some nonresponders had low normalized T-cell clonal expansion.

Blood draws occurred at baseline, cycle 4 day 1, and cycle 7 day 1. The V segment lost 6 bases and the J segment 0 bases; nucleotides outside the gene matches: 17. The length of the CDR3 is 20 residues. Germline CDR1 is SNHLY and CDR2 is FYNNEI. Turning to this clone: Its cognate antigen is unknown.

This table comes from immunoSEQ multiplex PCR, and its TCRdb copy is limited to in-frame clones, with some not included. This table has tens of thousands of clones, more than 70% appearing once. The TCR comes from an adult with an advanced solid tumor such as melanoma, head and neck, liver or kidney cancer. The rearrangement joins TRBV2 to TRBJ2-7, with TRBD2 matching 13 bases. The source was CD4+ or CD8+ T cells sorted from blood, collected in a trial of the OX40 agonist ivuxolimab. In DNA, the CDR3 is TGTGCCAGCAGGCCCTCACTAGCGGGAGGGCCTTACCCTAGCTCCTACGAGCAGTACTTC. Translating gives CASRPSLAGGPYPSSYEQYF. The full variable domain, rest sourced from reference TRBV2 and TRBJ2-7, is EPEVTQTPSHQVTQMGQEVILRCVPISNHLYFYWYRQILGQKVEFLVSFYNNEISEKSEIFDDQFSVERPDGSNFTLKIRSTKLEDSAMYFCASRPSLAGGPYPSSYEQYFGPGTRLTVT.